This is a list of T cell receptor beta chains from one sample in a study of shared clonotypes between healthy human individuals. TCRdb keeps only in-frame clones here, not all; method: immunoSEQ multiplex PCR. The sample holds roughly 500,000 clones, around 85% seen once. The specimen sequenced was PBMCs. The source is a woman aged 40 to 55 in good health. Some clones in this sample may be carry-over from other donors' samples. Both conserved end residues are part of each CDR3. Each record gives: V gene, J gene, clone size, D gene, CDR3 DNA, CDR3 protein. D genes are given only for firm matches. Size is omitted from some rows. Given values are once, few, many or a class for expanded clones.

>TRBV11-2|TRBJ2-1|-|-
TGTGCCAGCAGCTCGTCCCGGAATGAGCAGTTCTTC
CASSSSRNEQFF
>TRBV4-2|TRBJ2-2|-|TRBD2
TGTGCCAGCAGCCAAGATCTACTAGCGGGAGGGCCGAACACCGGGGAGCTGTTTTTT
CASSQDLLAGGPNTGELFF
>TRBV27|TRBJ2-2|-|-
TGTGCCAGCACCCCGCGGGGACGGCTTAACACCGGGGAGCTGTTTTTT
CASTPRGRLNTGELFF
>TRBV18|TRBJ1-5|many|TRBD1
TGTGCCAGCTCACCAGACAGGGGGGACAATCAGCCCCAGCATTTT
CASSPDRGDNQPQHF
>TRBV12-5|TRBJ2-1|-|-
TGTGCTAGTGGTATCGACAGGAATGAGCAGTTCTTC
CASGIDRNEQFF
>TRBV30|TRBJ2-3|-|-
TGTGCCTGGGGAACCGGACCGAGGGCAGCGCAGTATTTT
CAWGTGPRAAQYF
>TRBV28|TRBJ1-2|few|-
TGTGCCAGCACTTGGGGTTCGGGCTATGGCTACACCTTC
CASTWGSGYGYTF
>TRBV5-1|TRBJ2-7|-|TRBD2
TGCGCCAGCAGCCCTGAGGGTAGGACTAGCCTCGGGGAGCAGTACTTC
CASSPEGRTSLGEQYF
>TRBV28|TRBJ2-7|-|TRBD1
TGTGCCAGCAGTTTACTATCGTCGGGGGACAGGTGGAACGAGCAGTACTTC
CASSLLSSGDRWNEQYF
>TRBV7-8|TRBJ2-7|-|-
TGTGCCAGCAGCCCGCGGGATTCGAATTCCTACGAGCAGTACTTC
CASSPRDSNSYEQYF
>TRBV7-9|TRBJ1-5|-|TRBD1
TGTGCCAGCAGCTTAGCGCTCGGGACAGCTCAGCCCCAGCATTTT
CASSLALGTAQPQHF
>TRBV2|TRBJ2-1|-|-
TGTGCCAGCACAGGGCAGTGGTCCGCCAATGAGCAGTTCTTC
CASTGQWSANEQFF
>TRBV10-2|TRBJ2-7|-|-
TGCGCCAGCACAGGGTTGGCTCAGCAGTACTTC
CASTGLAQQYF
>TRBV19|TRBJ1-1|few|TRBD1
TGTGCCAGTAGGGACAGGCCCTCTCATATGAACACTGAAGCTTTCTTT
CASRDRPSHMNTEAFF
>TRBV7-2|TRBJ2-3|-|TRBD2
TGTGCCACCCTCTTGGGGGCTAGCGGGAGCACAGATACGCAGTATTTT
CATLLGASGSTDTQYF
>TRBV1|TRBJ2-3|-|-
TGCACCAGCAGCCAAGATCAAGTGATGGGGACTAGCGGGAGGGATACGCAGTATTTT
CTSSQDQVMGTSGRDTQYF
>TRBV28|TRBJ2-5|-|-
TGTGCCACCGTCCGCGGCGGAGAGAGGACCCAGTACTTC
CATVRGGERTQYF
>TRBV28|TRBJ2-1|-|TRBD2
TGTGCCAGCAGTTCCCTCCAGCGGGGCGCCTACAATGAGCAGTTCTTC
CASSSLQRGAYNEQFF
>TRBV6-6|TRBJ2-7|-|-
TGTGCCAGCAGCCTCGGACAGAACTACGAGCAGTACTTC
CASSLGQNYEQYF
>TRBV5-1|TRBJ2-1|-|-
TGCGCCAGCAGCCCGTGGATTGGCTATGAGCAGTTCTTC
CASSPWIGYEQFF
>TRBV25-1|TRBJ2-7|many|-
TGTGCCAGCAGTGATTCATTCGACAGGAGCTCCTACGAGCAGTACTTC
CASSDSFDRSSYEQYF
>TRBV10-1|TRBJ1-2|-|-
TGCGCCAGCAGCGCAGAACCGTCGTATGGCTACACCTTC
CASSAEPSYGYTF
>TRBV5-8|TRBJ2-1|once|-
TGTGCCAGCAGCTTGCAACAGGGAGGCTACAATGAGCAGTTCTTC
CASSLQQGGYNEQFF
>TRBV19|TRBJ1-1|-|-
TGTGCCAGTAGTCGGAGCGTCGGGGCGGTGAGCACTGAAGCTTTCTTT
CASSRSVGAVSTEAFF
>TRBV5-1|TRBJ2-7|-|-
TGCGCCAGCAGCTTTTTTCCGGGAGAATCCTACGAGCAGTACTTC
CASSFFPGESYEQYF
>TRBV4-2|TRBJ1-5|-|-
TGTGCCAGCAGCCAAGATCAGGGGCACCGAGATCAGCCCCAGCATTTT
CASSQDQGHRDQPQHF
>TRBV29-1|TRBJ2-1|-|TRBD2
TGCAGCGCAATTAGCGGGAGGGCGTACAATGAGCAGTTCTTC
CSAISGRAYNEQFF
>TRBV28|TRBJ2-3|-|-
TGTGCCAGCAGTTTGGGCACCACAGATACGCAGTATTTT
CASSLGTTDTQYF
>TRBV6-1|TRBJ2-7|once|TRBD2
TGTGCCAGCAGTGAAAGTAGGGAGGGCCAGCAGTACTTC
CASSESREGQQYF
>TRBV10-1|TRBJ2-1|-|-
TGCGCCAGCAGTGAGTCAATGGGAAATGAGCAGTTCTTC
CASSESMGNEQFF
>TRBV5-1|TRBJ2-3|-|TRBD1
TGCGCCAGCGTACAGGGGTGGGGCACAGATACGCAGTATTTT
CASVQGWGTDTQYF
>TRBV7-6|TRBJ2-7|-|TRBD2
TGTGCCAGCAGCTCTTATAGCGGGGCCTACGAGCAGTACTTC
CASSSYSGAYEQYF
>TRBV6-6|TRBJ2-5|-|-
TGTGCCAGTGGTGGAGTTCGGGAGAGTGAGCAGTACTTC
CASGGVRESEQYF
>TRBV28|TRBJ1-1|-|-
TGTGCCAGCAGTTTTGGGCACCTGAACACTGAAGCTTTCTTT
CASSFGHLNTEAFF
>TRBV2|TRBJ2-5|once|-
TGTGCCAGCAGTGCCGGGCCGCACCAAGAGACCCAGTACTTC
CASSAGPHQETQYF
>TRBV2|TRBJ2-7|-|-
TGTGCCAGCAGTGAGGTCAGAACATCCTACGAGCAGTACTTC
CASSEVRTSYEQYF
>TRBV9|TRBJ1-2|-|-
TGTGCCAGCAGCGTAGAAAGTCGTGGGCGGAGTTATGGCTACACCTTC
CASSVESRGRSYGYTF
>TRBV9|TRBJ2-1|few|-
TGTGCCAGCAGCGTAGACAGGGACAATGAGCAGTTCTTC
CASSVDRDNEQFF
>TRBV6-6|TRBJ2-2|-|TRBD1
TGTGCCAGCGAAGTGCAGGGGGAGTCCGGGGAGCTGTTTTTT
CASEVQGESGELFF
>TRBV7-9|TRBJ2-1|-|-
TGTGCCAGCAGCTTGGGGTATTTCAATGAGCAGTTCTTC
CASSLGYFNEQFF
>TRBV9|TRBJ2-1|-|-
TGTGCCAGCAGCGCCAGCGGGTACAATGAGCAGTTCTTC
CASSASGYNEQFF
>TRBV30|TRBJ2-5|-|-
TGTGCCTGGAGAAAAGGAGAAAAAGAGACCCAGTACTTC
CAWRKGEKETQYF
>TRBV19|TRBJ1-5|-|-
TGTGCCAGTACCCCGATGGGTAATCAGCCCCAGCATTTT
CASTPMGNQPQHF
>TRBV10-3|TRBJ2-3|-|-
TGTGCCATCGGACTTCTAGATACGCAGTATTTT
CAIGLLDTQYF